This T cell receptor beta chain stems from a study of cytomegalovirus exposure and HLA in healthy donors. General study results and limits: V- and J-gene trimming of TCR beta was linked (in a later analysis) to a missense DCLRE1C variant. Rarity held for most TCR sequences, but there were some public TCRs that occurred in many donors.

There are 18 residues in the CDR3. Per the germline V gene, CDR1 is MGHRA and CDR2 is YSYEKL. The ends were cut back, 4 bases at V and 0 bases at J, with 21 bases in the middle. The PCR ran on 60 Vbeta and 13 Jbeta primers. Profiling relied on immunoSEQ multiplex PCR, and the TCRdb table lists in-frame clones only, not all of them. Of some 77,000 clones in the sample, approximately 80% are singletons; the top ten hold about 34%. As to this clone: What it binds is not known.

Sequencing was done on a sample of PBMCs. The receptor comes from a man aged 50 to 60 in good health and CMV-seropositive. This chain connects TRBV4-1 to TRBJ1-1, with D possibly matching TRBD1 (5 bases). CDR3 DNA: TGCGCCAGCAGCCCCCATCCCAGGGTTCGGCGGATGAACACTGAAGCTTTCTTT. Its translation: CASSPHPRVRRMNTEAFF.